The 21 T cell receptor beta chains below were found in one sample sequenced in a study of T cell responses to AZD1222 COVID-19 vaccine. Generated by immunoSEQ multiplex PCR, the TCRdb table keeps only in-frame clones and is missing some. The table shows over 150,000 clones, with 85% to 95% occurring only once. Sequencing used peripheral blood, obtained on day 0 of AZD1222 vaccination. All receptors come from an adult in good health.

The V and J genes are TRBV2 and TRBJ1-4; TRBD1 matches 7 bases. Trimming removed 6 bases from V and 4 bases from J; junction bases left unmatched: 5. Germline V gives CDR1 SNHLY, CDR2 FYNNEI. The CDR3 consists of 14 residues. CDR3 DNA sequence: TGTGCCAGCAGGGGAGGGGGCGTTAATGAAAAACTGTTTTTT. Amino acid sequence: CASRGGGVNEKLFF.

This chain joins TRBV30 and TRBJ1-4, with 7 bases that match TRBD1. In germline, CDR1 is GTSNPN, CDR2 SVGIG (reference sequence). The length of the CDR3 is 14 residues. The V gene end was trimmed by 0 bases and the J gene end by 6 bases; junction bases not matched to a gene: 4. CDR3 sequence: CAWSVGGGDEKLFF. In DNA, the CDR3 is TGTGCCTGGAGTGTAGGAGGGGGCGATGAAAAACTGTTTTTT. Drawing the rest from reference TRBV30 and TRBJ1-4, the complete variable domain is SQTIHQWPATLVQPVGSPLSLECTVEGTSNPNLYWYRQAAGRGLQLLFYSVGIGQISSEVPQNLSASRPQDRQFILSSKKLLLSDSGFYLCAWSVGGGDEKLFFGSGTQLSVL.

The V and J genes are TRBV2 and TRBJ1-1; maybe TRBD1 (5 bases). This CDR3 is built from 12 residues. Germline V gene sequence: CDR1 SNHLY, CDR2 FYNNEI. Trimming took 5 bases from V and 7 from J, leaving 11 bases between them. CDR3 DNA sequence: TGTGCCAGCAGTCAAGGGGTAGGTGAAGCTTTCTTT. It is translated as CASSQGVGEAFF.

About this clone itself: Within the sample, other DNA sequences also encode this same CDR3. This rearrangement joins TRBV19 to TRBJ1-1, with a tentative D call TRBD1 (5 bases). Germline loops: CDR1 LNHDA, CDR2 SQIVND (reference sequence). Trimming left V 5 bases short and J 1 base short, with 8 bases between. The CDR3 runs to 13 residues. CDR3 DNA: TGTGCCAGTAGTTTGGGGGGGAACACTGAAGCTTTCTTT. Amino acids: CASSLGGNTEAFF.

This chain joins TRBV3-1 (or the pseudogene TRBV3-2) and TRBJ1-1; D gene unclear. V dropped 3 bases and J dropped 5 bases, with 22 bases sitting between them. Per the germline V gene, CDR1 is LGHDT and CDR2 is YNNKEL (reference sequence). The CDR3 is 17 residues long. In DNA form, the CDR3 reads TGTGCCAGCAGCCAGTACAAAAATAGGCCCGTGGTAACTGAAGCTTTCTTT. It translates to CASSQYKNRPVVTEAFF.

Only a few counts were recorded for this clone. V is TRBV20-1 and J is TRBJ1-5; D is undetermined. Germline CDR1 and CDR2: DFQATT and SNEGSKA (reference sequence). V was trimmed by 3 bases and J by 6 bases, leaving 15 bases between them. The CDR3 runs to 14 residues. The CDR3 loop reads CSASRGRVGQPQHF. The CDR3 DNA sequence: TGCAGTGCTAGTCGTGGTAGGGTAGGTCAGCCCCAGCATTTT.

The gene calls are TRBV4-3 and TRBJ2-2; 9 nucleotides align to TRBD2. The CDR3 runs 20 residues. V was pared by 4 bases and J by 5 bases, with 20 bases of the junction left unmatched. Germline V CDR1 and CDR2: LGHNA, YSLEER. The DNA of the CDR3 is TGCGCCAGCAGCCCCTGGGTAGCGGGGGCCCTGGGGGAGGGAACCGGGGAGCTGTTTTTT. Translated: CASSPWVAGALGEGTGELFF.

V and J are TRBV24-1 and TRBJ1-3, with D unresolved. CDR1 KGHDR and CDR2 SFDVKD come from the germline V gene. Trimming removed 4 bases from V and 2 bases from J, with 11 bases in between. The CDR3 sequence is 15 residues long. CDR3 DNA sequence: TGTGCCACCAGTGACTCAGGAGGGACTGGAAACACCATATATTTT. Translated: CATSDSGGTGNTIYF.

In regard to this clone: At the DNA level, this CDR3 is encoded by other sequences in the same sample as well. The rearrangement links TRBV9 to TRBJ2-1; no reliable D call. Trimming took 0 bases from V and 1 from J, leaving 5 bases between them. The CDR3 spans 14 residues. Germline-derived CDR1 and CDR2 are SGDLS and YYNGEE. The CDR3 bases are TGTGCCAGCAGCGTAGGGGGTTCCTACAATGAGCAGTTCTTC. It translates to CASSVGGSYNEQFF. The full variable domain, with the rest looked up from reference TRBV9 and TRBJ2-1, is DSGVTQTPKHLITATGQRVTLRCSPRSGDLSVYWYQQSLDQGLQFLIQYYNGEERAKGNILERFSAQQFPDLHSELNLSSLELGDSALYFCASSVGGSYNEQFFGPGTRLTVL.

J is TRBJ2-1 and V is TRBV5-4, with TRBD2 matching 7 bases. Germline V gene sequence: CDR1 SGHNT, CDR2 YYREEE (reference sequence). The junction had 15 bases not matched to a gene; V was cut back by 1 base and J by 8 bases. The CDR3 has 17 amino acids. The CDR3 DNA reads as TGTGCCAGCAGCTTGCAGGGAGGGTGGAGTTGGGAGGATGAGCAGTTCTTC. This codes for CASSLQGGWSWEDEQFF.

J is TRBJ1-2 and V is TRBV6-1; 8 bases are shared with TRBD1. Per the germline V gene, CDR1 is MNHNS and CDR2 is SASEGT. V shed 1 base, J shed 6 bases, and the junction held 13 bases outside the gene matches. The CDR3 runs to 17 residues. The CDR3 DNA follows: TGTGCCAGCAGTGAAGGGGCAGGGGGCGGTAGTATTGATGGCTACACCTTC. Its translation is CASSEGAGGGSIDGYTF.

This chain joins TRBV30 and TRBJ2-1, with a weak D call TRBD2 (5 bases). This CDR3 has 13 amino acids. Trimming took 0 bases from V and 6 from J, leaving 9 bases between them. Per germline, CDR1 GTSNPN and CDR2 SVGIG (reference sequence). This CDR3 is CAWSVTGSNEQFF. As DNA, the CDR3 is TGTGCCTGGAGTGTAACGGGATCCAATGAGCAGTTCTTC.

This chain uses TRBV21-1 with TRBJ2-7; the D call of TRBD1 is as the table states it, not checked on the DNA. TRBV21-1 is listed as a pseudogene. The CDR3 is 17 residues long. In DNA, the CDR3 is TGTGCCAGCAGCAAAGAGGAACCTGGGACAGGGTTCTACGAGCAGTACGTC. It encodes CASSKEEPGTGFYEQYV.

This clone was found once. The rearrangement joins TRBV18 to TRBJ2-2; 8 bases line up with TRBD1. Germline values: CDR1 KGHSH, CDR2 LQKENI. J lost 5 bases, V lost 5 bases, and 4 bases had no gene match. This CDR3 has 14 residues. The CDR3 DNA reads as TGTGCCAGCTCAGGGACAGGTTGGACCGGGGAGCTGTTTTTT. Residues: CASSGTGWTGELFF.

The rearrangement links TRBV7-9 to TRBJ1-6, with D hard to call. CDR3 length: 15 residues. Germline V gene lookup returns CDR1 SEHNR and CDR2 FQNEAQ (reference sequence). V was shortened by 4 bases and J by 9 bases, with 16 bases between the two germline ends. The CDR3, as DNA: TGTGCCAGCAGCTCCCCTAGGGAGCAAGGTTCACCCCTCCACTTT. Protein: CASSSPREQGSPLHF. Full variable domain (missing parts from reference TRBV7-9 and TRBJ1-6): DTGVSQNPRHKITKRGQNVTFRCDPISEHNRLYWYRQTLGQGPEFLTYFQNEAQLEKSRLLSDRFSAERPKGSFSTLEIQRTEQGDSAMYLCASSSPREQGSPLHFGNGTRLTVT.

The chain uses TRBV5-1 and TRBJ1-1; D gene unclear. This CDR3 has 15 amino acids. Trimming pared 0 bases from V and 2 bases from J, leaving 11 bases between. CDR1 is SGHRS, CDR2 YFSETQ, per germline. CDR3 in DNA: TGCGCCAGCAGCTTGGGTTGGGCCGACAACACTGAAGCTTTCTTT. It specifies CASSLGWADNTEAFF.

J is TRBJ1-1 and V is TRBV6-5; D is uncertain. The CDR3 contains 13 residues. CDR1 is MNHEY, CDR2 SVGAGI, per germline. Deletions cut 4 bases from V and 1 base from J, with 7 bases between. CDR3 DNA sequence: TGTGCCAGCAGTTCTGTAGAGAACACTGAAGCTTTCTTT. It yields the protein CASSSVENTEAFF.

This clone has a single count. The chain is built from TRBV4-2 and TRBJ2-5, with D perhaps TRBD1 or TRBD2 (5 bases each). V was trimmed by 3 bases and J by 2 bases, leaving 10 bases between them. CDR1 and CDR2 from the germline V gene are LGHNA and YNFKEQ. The CDR3 has 14 residues. The CDR3 protein is CASSQVGVQETQYF. CDR3 bases: TGTGCCAGCAGCCAGGTGGGGGTACAAGAGACCCAGTACTTC.

The J gene is TRBJ2-4, the V gene TRBV13; 11 positions agree with TRBD2. Germline CDR1 PRHDT, CDR2 FYEKMQ (reference sequence). The CDR3 covers 19 residues. V was pared by 2 bases and J by 3 bases, with 12 bases of the junction left unmatched. CDR3 sequence (DNA): TGTGCCAGCAGCTTATGGAGTAGCGGGGGGGCTTTTGGCAAAAACATTCAGTACTTC. It specifies CASSLWSSGGAFGKNIQYF.

This chain connects TRBV5-1 to TRBJ1-3; no clear D. V was trimmed by 1 base and J by 0 bases, leaving 14 bases between them. Per the germline V gene, CDR1 is SGHRS and CDR2 is YFSETQ. The CDR3 is 17 amino acids. The CDR3 DNA sequence: TGCGCCAGCAGCTTGACAGTTCCTCTACCCTCTGGAAACACCATATATTTT. As protein: CASSLTVPLPSGNTIYF.

The chain joins TRBV18 to TRBJ1-4; D unclear. The CDR3 sequence is 14 residues long. Germline V CDR1 and CDR2: KGHSH, LQKENI. The V gene lost 6 bases and the J gene lost 8 bases, with 16 bases spanning the gap. CDR3 protein: CASSLGVGQEKLFF. The CDR3 coding sequence is TGTGCCAGCTCCCTCGGGGTCGGGCAAGAAAAACTGTTTTTT.